These 18 T cell receptor beta chains were sequenced from one sample in a study of beta chain features in type 1 diabetes. What was sequenced were expressed TCRB transcripts, since all of the isolated RNA had been reverse transcribed. Only in-frame clones appear in the TCRdb table, and some are missing; sequencing was by immunoSEQ multiplex PCR. The sample lists almost 350,000 clones, 7.5% to 9% occurring once. Input material: central memory CD4+ T cells from blood. The receptors were gathered from a woman in her late teens or twenties in good health.

This clone came up a few times. The chain carries TRBV5-1 and TRBJ2-1; no firm D call. The CDR3 extends over 15 amino acids. Germline-derived CDR1 and CDR2 are SGHRS and YFSETQ. Trimming removed 6 bases from V and 4 bases from J, with 17 bases in between. CDR3 sequence reads: CASTHLQRAYNEQFF. The CDR3 DNA sequence: TGCGCCAGCACCCATCTTCAAAGAGCGTACAATGAGCAGTTCTTC.

This clone turned up a few times. V and J are TRBV15 and TRBJ1-1; D perhaps matches TRBD1 (5 bases). Germline values: CDR1 LNHNV, CDR2 YYDKDF (reference sequence). The CDR3 contains 15 residues. Between the trimmed V and J ends, which lost 4 bases and 4 bases, there was a span of 16 bases. The DNA for the CDR3 is TGTGCCACCAGCAAAACCCAGGGTCGGAGCACTGAAGCTTTCTTT. This translates into CATSKTQGRSTEAFF.

This clone has a count of ten or more. The V and J genes are TRBV29-1 and TRBJ2-7; TRBD2 aligns across 9 bases. CDR3 length: 13 amino acids. Germline V gene data show CDR1 as SQVTM and CDR2 as ANQGSEA. The J segment lost 3 bases and the V segment lost 4 bases, leaving 4 bases of the junction unmatched. CDR3 sequence reads: CSVVFSGSYEQYF. The CDR3 coding sequence is TGCAGCGTTGTTTTTAGCGGGAGCTACGAGCAGTACTTC.

On this clone: This sample also contains other DNA sequences that code for the same CDR3. The chain uses TRBV7-2 and TRBJ2-2; tentatively, D is TRBD1 (5 bases). The length of the CDR3 is 14 residues. V lost 2 bases and J lost 1, with 5 bases in between. Germline V CDR1 and CDR2: SGHTA, FQGNSA. CDR3 nucleotide sequence: TGTGCCAGCAGCTTACAGGGGAACACCGGGGAGCTGTTTTTT. Its protein product is CASSLQGNTGELFF.

This clone was seen a handful of times. The V call is TRBV7-2, the J call TRBJ2-7, with a weak D call TRBD2 (6 bases). The CDR3 has 15 residues. In germline, CDR1 is SGHTA, CDR2 FQGNSA. The V and J ends lost 1 base and 6 bases respectively, with 16 bases between them. The chain's CDR3 is CASSLVGSGEREQYF. The CDR3 coding sequence is TGTGCCAGCAGCTTAGTGGGGTCGGGAGAGCGCGAGCAGTACTTC.

Worth noting for this clone: Within the sample, other DNA sequences also encode this same CDR3. The chain has TRBV7-2 and TRBJ2-5, with 7 positions matching TRBD1. This CDR3 contains 13 residues. From germline, CDR1 is SGHTA and CDR2 FQGNSA. V lost 3 bases and J lost 2; bases outside the gene matches: 0. The CDR3 DNA reads TGTGCCAGCAGCTTCAGGGGGCAAGAGACCCAGTACTTC. It is translated as CASSFRGQETQYF.

The V call is TRBV5-5, the J call TRBJ2-3, with unresolved D. The CDR3 covers 13 residues. From germline, CDR1 is SGHKS and CDR2 YYEKEE (reference sequence). V lost 4 bases to trimming and J lost 2 bases, with 8 bases between them. Written as DNA, the CDR3 is TGTGCCAGCAGCCCCGCTGCCACAGATACGCAGTATTTT. This encodes CASSPAATDTQYF.

The J gene is TRBJ2-3, the V gene TRBV5-1; D is unclear. Germline CDR1 SGHRS, CDR2 YFSETQ. Between the trimmed V and J ends, which lost 1 base and 5 bases, there was a span of 5 bases. This CDR3 comprises 12 residues. This CDR3 reads CASSLMLDTQYF. The CDR3 nucleotides are TGCGCCAGCAGCTTGATGTTAGATACGCAGTATTTT.

V and J are TRBV7-9 and TRBJ2-2, with TRBD2 matching over 8 bases. Germline trimming cut 4 bases from V and 4 bases from J; bases unmatched to any gene: 8. CDR3 length equals 16 residues. The germline CDR1 and CDR2 sequences are SEHNR and FQNEAQ (reference sequence). CDR3 DNA sequence: TGTGCCAGCAGCTCCCTGACTAGCGCGGGCACCGGGGAGCTGTTTTTT. The encoded protein is CASSSLTSAGTGELFF.

This clone was detected a few times. The chain links TRBV15 to TRBJ2-3; TRBD1 agrees at 12 bases. This CDR3 contains 15 residues. CDR1 and CDR2 (germline): LNHNV, YYDKDF (reference sequence). The CDR3 spells CATNPGQGAIDTQYF. As DNA, the CDR3 is TGTGCGACTAACCCGGGACAGGGGGCGATAGATACGCAGTATTTT.

A few counts support this clone. The genes are TRBV7-2 and TRBJ2-5; 7 bases line up with TRBD2. The V and J ends lost 7 bases and 5 bases, in that order; junction bases with no gene match: 13. The germline V gene encodes CDR1 SGHTA and CDR2 FQGNSA. CDR3 length: 15 residues. The CDR3 nucleotides read TGTGCCAGCATGGGGCCGGGAGGCCGAGTTGAGACCCAGTACTTC. It encodes CASMGPGGRVETQYF.

The rearrangement uses TRBV9 and TRBJ2-1; D unclear. From germline, CDR1 is SGDLS and CDR2 YYNGEE. The CDR3 length is 15 residues. With 0 bases removed from V and 7 bases from J, the gap between germline ends came to 14 bases. The CDR3 spells CASSVGLGAGNEQFF. The CDR3 DNA reads TGTGCCAGCAGCGTAGGTCTAGGTGCCGGGAATGAGCAGTTCTTC.

This clone turned up a few times. The V call is TRBV7-2, the J call TRBJ2-7, with 8 nucleotides matching TRBD1. CDR1 is SGHTA and CDR2 is FQGNSA in the germline V gene. The CDR3 consists of 14 residues. V trimming: 5 bases; J trimming: 3 bases; junction bases outside the gene matches: 6. CDR3 residues: CASSPRTGYYEQYF. DNA of the CDR3: TGTGCCAGCAGCCCCAGGACAGGGTACTACGAGCAGTACTTC. Full variable domain (remainder filled in from reference TRBV7-2 and TRBJ2-7): GAGVSQSPSNKVTEKGKDVELRCDPISGHTALYWYRQSLGQGLEFLIYFQGNSAPDKSGLPSDRFSAERTGGSVSTLTIQRTQQEDSAVYLCASSPRTGYYEQYFGPGTRLTVT.

The rearrangement joins TRBV5-1 to TRBJ2-5; D is ambiguous. Germline CDR1 is SGHRS and CDR2 is YFSETQ. V gave up 2 bases and J gave up 2 bases, with 10 bases separating them. CDR3 length: 14 residues. The CDR3 DNA sequence: TGCGCCAGCAGCTTCAGTCAGGTTCAAGAGACCCAGTACTTC. Its protein product is CASSFSQVQETQYF.

This clone was seen many times. The CDR3 spells CASRPETAQAFF. The CDR3 DNA reads as TGCGCCAGCAGGCCGGAGACAGCTCAAGCTTTCTTT. This chain links TRBV5-1 with TRBJ1-1, with D possibly matching TRBD1 (5 bases). V shed 5 bases and J shed 9 bases, with 14 bases lying between them. CDR1 is SGHRS, CDR2 YFSETQ, per germline. The CDR3 is made up of 12 amino acids.

This clone was picked up many times. The chain carries TRBV2 and TRBJ1-2; D remains unclear. Per germline, CDR1 SNHLY and CDR2 FYNNEI. The CDR3 extends over 14 amino acids. The ends were cut back, 6 bases at V and 4 bases at J, with 15 bases in the middle. Here the CDR3 DNA reads TGTGCCAGCAGGCCGACAAGGACCTCCTATGGCTACACCTTC. As protein: CASRPTRTSYGYTF. Together with reference TRBV2 and TRBJ1-2, the CDR3 gives the full variable domain: EPEVTQTPSHQVTQMGQEVILRCVPISNHLYFYWYRQILGQKVEFLVSFYNNEISEKSEIFDDQFSVERPDGSNFTLKIRSTKLEDSAMYFCASRPTRTSYGYTFGSGTRLTVV.

V gene TRBV7-3 combines with J gene TRBJ2-2; TRBD1 matches at 8 bases. Looked up from germline, CDR1 is SGHTA and CDR2 is FQGTGA. Trimming took 4 bases from V and 9 from J; bases not matched to a gene: 10. The CDR3 covers 15 residues. The CDR3 spells CASSSPDRGDRELFF. CDR3 DNA sequence: TGTGCCAGCAGCTCGCCCGACAGGGGTGACCGGGAGCTGTTTTTT.

The gene calls are TRBV4-1 and TRBJ2-5; the D gene is possibly TRBD2 (5 bases). The CDR3 has 14 residues. Germline lookup yields CDR1 MGHRA and CDR2 YSYEKL. With 3 bases removed from V and 2 bases from J, the gap between germline ends came to 10 bases. The CDR3 nucleotides read TGCGCCAGCAGCCAGACGGGGATGCAAGAGACCCAGTACTTC. Amino acids: CASSQTGMQETQYF.